What follows describes a single T cell receptor beta chain. Its antigen is unidentified. Trimming left V 7 bases short and J 4 bases short, with 20 bases between. The germline V gene encodes CDR1 SNHLY and CDR2 FYNNEI. CDR3 size: 17 residues. A second PCR, run for about 7 to 11 cycles, used a sample-barcoded 5' primer plus a J-beta primer mix. TCRdb used MiXCR to reprocess the 5' RACE reads, holding one entry per CDR3 protein. The sample records around 870,000 distinct CDR3 sequences, around 28% being singletons. These data are taken from a study of blood T cells in healthy people across ages. Study results and caveats: Age brought a roughly linear fall in TCR beta diversity measured per million T cells.

The donors, all healthy, were Caucasians living in Russia, aged roughly 6 to 90. This TCR was sampled from a woman older than 75 in good health. The chain has TRBV2 and TRBJ2-6, with D possibly TRBD1 on 6 matching bases. The source material was blood. The DNA for the CDR3 is TGTGCCAGCACTTTAGACTCAACAGGGACCGGGGCCAACGTCCTGACTTTC. Translation gives CASTLDSTGTGANVLTF.